Shown below are 23 T cell receptor beta chains from a single sample sequenced in a study of T cell responses to AZD1222 COVID-19 vaccine (dated by TCRdb to the early 2020s). Library construction relied on the immunoSEQ multiplex PCR assay. The table comes from immuneACCESS by way of TCRdb, which keeps in-frame sequences with V and J called. Part of the clones is missing from these tables; in studies checked, under half for an unresolved V gene and the rest for unknown reasons. Present in this sample are roughly 150,000 clones, more than 85% of which were seen just once. The ten top clones hold approximately 2.3% of the sample. According to the study, the label for this sample's time point signals: baseline before first vaccination. Sample: peripheral blood, taken on day 0 of AZD1222 vaccination. Every receptor here comes from an adult in good health.

The chain joins TRBV6-2 or TRBV6-3 to TRBJ2-7, with D unclear. The germline V and J ends were trimmed by 4 bases and 2 bases, with 6 bases remaining between them. The V gene's germline CDR1 is MNHEY and CDR2 SVGEGT. The CDR3 is 12 amino acids. The CDR3 nucleotides are TGTGCCAGCAGTTCAAACCCCTACGAGCAGTACTTC. Translation gives CASSSNPYEQYF.

The rearrangement uses TRBV6-5 and TRBJ2-6; 9 nucleotides line up with TRBD1. Looked up from germline, CDR1 is MNHEY and CDR2 is SVGAGI. After removal of 6 bases from V and 3 bases from J, the junction contained 0 bases not matched to a gene. There are 14 residues in the CDR3. The CDR3 nucleotides read TGTGCCAGCAGGGGACAGGGTGGGGCCAACGTCCTGACTTTC. This translates into CASRGQGGANVLTF.

V gene TRBV15 combines with J gene TRBJ1-4; D is unclear. V was clipped by 0 bases and J by 8 bases, with 10 bases between them. CDR3 length: 14 amino acids. Germline V gene sequence: CDR1 LNHNV, CDR2 YYDKDF (reference sequence). CDR3 DNA: TGTGCCACCAGCAGAGAGTCGGTCCGCGAAAAACTGTTTTTT. Its protein is CATSRESVREKLFF.

J is TRBJ1-5 and V is TRBV9; 9 nucleotides match TRBD1. The CDR3 runs 14 residues. The V gene's germline CDR1 is SGDLS and CDR2 YYNGEE. V was pared by 5 bases and J by 6 bases, with 6 bases of the junction left unmatched. The CDR3 coding sequence is TGTGCCAGCAGTTCTACAGGGGGCGGTCAGCCCCAGCATTTT. This gives the protein CASSSTGGGQPQHF.

In this sample, this clone turned up a few times. The V and J genes are TRBV4-2 and TRBJ2-1; D uncertain. The length of the CDR3 is 15 residues. V lost 0 bases and J lost 0, with 6 bases in between. Germline loops: CDR1 LGHNA, CDR2 YNFKEQ. In DNA form, the CDR3 reads TGTGCCAGCAGCCAAGACTCGAGCTCCTACAATGAGCAGTTCTTC. Translating gives CASSQDSSSYNEQFF.

The chain employs TRBV6-5 and TRBJ1-5; D is uncertain. V was pared by 6 bases and J by 2 bases, with 8 bases between. Germline lookup yields CDR1 MNHEY and CDR2 SVGAGI. The CDR3 covers 13 residues. The CDR3 bases are TGTGCCAGCAGCCGGCAGGGCAATCAGCCCCAGCATTTT. Translated: CASSRQGNQPQHF.

CDR3 region: CASKRDRVNSPLHF. CDR3 nucleotides: TGTGCCAGCAAACGGGACAGGGTGAATTCACCCCTCCACTTT. The gene calls are TRBV6-5 and TRBJ1-6; 9 positions match TRBD1. J gave up 7 bases and V 7 bases, and 5 bases lay outside the gene matches. Germline CDR1 MNHEY, CDR2 SVGAGI. There are 14 residues in the CDR3.

This sequence joins TRBV2 and TRBJ2-3; D tentatively reads TRBD1 or TRBD2 (5 bases each). The V and J ends lost 4 bases and 1 base respectively, with 12 bases between them. CDR1 SNHLY and CDR2 FYNNEI come from the germline V gene. CDR3 size: 15 residues. CDR3 sequence: CASSARGGGTDTQYF. The DNA for the CDR3 is TGTGCCAGCAGTGCGAGGGGCGGAGGCACAGATACGCAGTATTTT.

This sequence joins TRBV6-1 and TRBJ2-7, with 8 positions matching TRBD2. This CDR3 spans 16 amino acids. The V gene's germline CDR1 is MNHNS and CDR2 SASEGT. After removal of 3 bases from V and 9 bases from J, the junction contained 16 bases not matched to a gene. The CDR3 spells CASSETWTSRGGSQYF. In nucleotides, the CDR3 is TGTGCCAGCAGTGAGACTTGGACTAGCCGTGGGGGGTCGCAGTACTTC.

V is TRBV28 and J is TRBJ1-2, with no clear D. CDR1 and CDR2 (germline): MDHEN, SYDVKM. This CDR3 comprises 15 residues. Trimming removed 5 bases at V and 5 bases at J, with 18 bases between. Written as DNA, the CDR3 is TGTGCCAGCAGTCCGCCGGGGTCACTCAAATATGGCTACACCTTC. Translation gives CASSPPGSLKYGYTF.

V and J are TRBV7-9 and TRBJ1-1; the match to TRBD1 covers 10 bases. CDR1 SEHNR and CDR2 FQNEAQ come from the germline V gene (reference sequence). V shed 6 bases, J shed 1 base, and the junction held 2 bases outside the gene matches. CDR3 length: 14 residues. This CDR3 reads CASSRDRGNTEAFF. DNA of the CDR3: TGTGCCAGCAGTCGGGACAGGGGGAACACTGAAGCTTTCTTT.

The chain recombines TRBV5-1 with TRBJ1-5, with D unclear. CDR3 length: 13 amino acids. Germline V gives CDR1 SGHRS, CDR2 YFSETQ. V lost 7 bases and J 4 bases, leaving 12 bases between the germline ends. The CDR3 region is CASAAGRNQPQHF. The CDR3 bases are TGCGCCAGCGCGGCAGGCCGGAATCAGCCCCAGCATTTT. Based on the CDR3 plus reference TRBV5-1 and TRBJ1-5, the full variable domain is KAGVTQTPRYLIKTRGQQVTLSCSPISGHRSVSWYQQTPGQGLQFLFEYFSETQRNKGNFPGRFSGRQFSNSRSEMNVSTLELGDSALYLCASAAGRNQPQHFGDGTRLSIL.

The V and J genes are TRBV30 and TRBJ1-2; TRBD1 aligns across 9 bases. The germline V gene has CDR1 GTSNPN and CDR2 SVGIG (reference sequence). CDR3 length: 13 residues. The V segment lost 2 bases and the J segment 8 bases; nucleotides outside the gene matches: 6. CDR3 in amino acids: CAWSYRDRVGYTF. The CDR3 DNA follows: TGTGCCTGGAGTTACCGGGACAGGGTCGGCTACACCTTC.

The J gene is TRBJ1-6, the V gene TRBV10-3; TRBD1 matches 9 bases. The CDR3 spans 14 residues. Per the germline V gene, CDR1 is ENHRY and CDR2 is SYGVKD. Losses at the gene ends were 6 bases for V and 7 bases for J; bases not matched to a gene: 4. CDR3 protein: CAISGQGTNSPLHF. The CDR3 DNA follows: TGTGCCATCAGCGGACAGGGGACGAATTCACCCCTCCACTTT.

This chain joins TRBV20-1 and TRBJ1-2; D is undetermined. The CDR3 sequence is 11 residues long. Germline values: CDR1 DFQATT, CDR2 SNEGSKA (reference sequence). V was clipped by 2 bases and J by 3 bases, with 4 bases between them. The CDR3 nucleotides are TGCAGTGCTAGATTGGACTATGGCTACACCTTC. Its protein product is CSARLDYGYTF.

This chain links TRBV9 with TRBJ1-3; D not certain. The CDR3 loop spans 11 amino acids. V was cut by 5 bases and J by 3 bases, with 3 bases left in between. Germline assignment: CDR1 SGDLS and CDR2 YYNGEE. The CDR3 reads CASRGGNTIYF. In DNA form, the CDR3 reads TGTGCCAGCAGAGGTGGAAACACCATATATTTT.

V is TRBV7-8 and J is TRBJ1-4; D is ambiguous. From germline, CDR1 is SGHVS and CDR2 FQNEAQ. The V end was cut by 1 base, the J end by 4 bases, with 4 bases between. CDR3 size: 13 residues. DNA of the CDR3: TGTGCCAGCAGCTTAGTCAGTAATGAAAAACTGTTTTTT. This codes for CASSLVSNEKLFF.

This rearrangement joins TRBV4-3 to TRBJ1-3; D may be TRBD1 (5 bases). The CDR3 has 20 amino acids. Germline-derived CDR1 and CDR2 are LGHNA and YSLEER. Trimming pared 0 bases from V and 0 bases from J, leaving 21 bases between. This chain's CDR3 is CASSQDWQGAIPLSGNTIYF. For the CDR3, the DNA is TGCGCCAGCAGCCAAGACTGGCAGGGAGCTATCCCCCTCTCTGGAAACACCATATATTTT.

This clone has a single count. The V call is TRBV19, the J call TRBJ1-2; 10 positions match TRBD1. CDR3 size: 12 residues. After removal of 8 bases from V and 7 bases from J, the junction contained 4 bases not matched to a gene. CDR1 LNHDA and CDR2 SQIVND come from the germline V gene (reference sequence). CDR3 in amino acids: CASWTGGGGYTF. Written as DNA, the CDR3 is TGTGCCAGTTGGACAGGGGGTGGTGGCTACACCTTC. Full variable domain (rest looked up from reference TRBV19 and TRBJ1-2): DGGITQSPKYLFRKEGQNVTLSCEQNLNHDAMYWYRQDPGQGLRLIYYSQIVNDFQKGDIAEGYSVSREKKESFPLTVTSAQKNPTAFYLCASWTGGGGYTFGSGTRLTVV.

V gene TRBV19 combines with J gene TRBJ2-2, with D perhaps matching TRBD2 (6 bases). The CDR3 contains 14 residues. Germline CDR1 is LNHDA and CDR2 is SQIVND (reference sequence). The germline V and J ends were trimmed by 6 bases and 3 bases, with 11 bases remaining between them. For the CDR3, the DNA is TGTGCCAGTAGACTCGCGGGATACACCGGGGAGCTGTTTTTT. Translation: CASRLAGYTGELFF.

This sequence joins TRBV7-2 and TRBJ1-2; D not certain. The germline V gene encodes CDR1 SGHTA and CDR2 FQGNSA. Trimming removed 1 base from V and 0 bases from J, with 9 bases in between. The CDR3 contains 15 residues. The CDR3 is CASSLVGAANYGYTF. The CDR3 nucleotides are TGTGCCAGCAGCTTAGTAGGAGCAGCTAACTATGGCTACACCTTC.

The rearrangement joins TRBV19 to TRBJ2-1; D is undetermined. The CDR3 runs 12 residues. Between the trimmed V and J ends, which lost 3 bases and 10 bases, there was a span of 10 bases. The germline gives CDR1 LNHDA, CDR2 SQIVND (reference sequence). The CDR3 loop reads CASSILGREQFF. CDR3 sequence (DNA): TGTGCCAGTAGTATTTTAGGCCGAGAGCAGTTCTTC.

The chain recombines TRBV7-9 with TRBJ1-2; D call uncertain. The CDR3 is 15 residues long. Deletions cut 2 bases from V and 0 bases from J, with 10 bases between. The germline CDR1 and CDR2 sequences are SEHNR and FQNEAQ (reference sequence). The CDR3 is CASSLSGGPNYGYTF. For the CDR3, the DNA is TGTGCCAGCAGCTTATCCGGCGGGCCTAACTATGGCTACACCTTC.